This T cell receptor (beta chain) was recovered during a study of T-cell memory formation after mild COVID-19. This CDR3 is built from 15 residues. Germline assignment: CDR1 MGHRA and CDR2 YSYEKL. With 1 base removed from V and 4 bases from J, the gap between germline ends came to 13 bases. This clonotype appeared a single time. TCRdb reprocessed the 5' RACE reads via MiXCR and lists one record per CDR3 protein. The sample holds under 600,000 distinct CDR3 sequences, roughly 21% seen once. The chain joins TRBV4-1 to TRBJ1-2; the D is unclear. The sequence was collected from an adult woman who had mild COVID-19 (a few samples of this study predate the infection). Cell type and time point are not known. Sequenced: PBMCs or a T cell subset sorted from them (not recorded which). CDR3 amino acids: CASSQVLVGFYGYTF. The CDR3 nucleotides are TGCGCCAGCAGCCAAGTTTTAGTAGGGTTCTATGGCTACACCTTC.